This TCR beta chain was obtained from a study of blood T cell repertoires in COVID-19. On the study more broadly: Researchers got acute and convalescent COVID-19 samples from the United States, Italy and Spain. T cells, B-cell-depleted T cells, or PBMCs supplied cDNA or gDNA.

Trimming removed 1 base at V and 6 bases at J, with 12 bases between. The V gene's germline CDR1 is LNHDA and CDR2 SQIVND (reference sequence). This CDR3 comprises 14 residues. Authors' data handling: Reference gene primers were amplified, and this amplification served to estimate nucleated cell counts. Profiled with immunoSEQ multiplex PCR; TCRdb holds only in-frame clones, not every one. V, J and clone size were drawn from that table, and D and trimming were deduced from the DNA. The sample contains hundreds of thousands of clones, about 80% of which appear only once. The rearrangement uses TRBV19 and TRBJ2-5, with a tentative D call TRBD1 (6 bases). The receptor was derived from a woman in her 50s who had recovered from COVID-19. The sequenced material came from peripheral blood. CDR3 amino acids: CASSIAGEMKTQYF. The CDR3 coding sequence is TGTGCCAGTAGTATAGCAGGGGAAATGAAGACCCAGTACTTC.